A single T cell receptor (beta chain) is shown here with its context. This clonotype has a handful of counts. Its antigen specificity is not known. No clone much larger than this one lies a single base away; base qualities are absent. These data originate in a study of T-cell reconstitution after alpha-beta-depleted transplantation in children listed by TCRdb under 2016. Broadly, across the study: Using TCR repertoire profiling, the study quantitatively followed how T-cell immune reconstitution unfolded in children after TCRalphabeta/CD19-depleted allogeneic hematopoietic cell transplantation.

Receptor amplification or capture employed PCR. Sequencing was performed on an Illumina HiSeq 2500. Molecular barcoding was employed in the preparation of TCR libraries, with unique molecular identifiers being used to normalize TCRbeta repertoire quantification. TCRdb trimmed the raw reads at Q25, called clones with MiXCR and kept productive beta chains. Rows with a matching CDR3 protein are joined into one entry that keeps the most common DNA and genes. For this sample the table gives approximately 650,000 distinct CDR3 sequences, of which around 12% were detected only once. Of the sample, 0.79% is held by the ten largest clones. Summary of the overall study and its limitations: Over subsequent months, a decline in hyperexpanded clone frequencies was noted, and after one year, T-cell counts and TCRbeta diversity were mostly ascribed to newly produced T cells. In some patients, the high TCRbeta diversity seen at day 60 was put down to recipient T cells and intrathymic progenitors that had survived conditioning. Apparently early alphabetaT-cell count recovery about two months after transplant reportedly relied on only several hundred rapidly expanded clones derived from non-depleted graft cells.

The treatment or condition label on this specimen signifies: allogeneic hematopoietic cell transplantation with graft depleted of TCRalphabeta T cells and CD19 B cells. Transplant recipients were children who received TCRalphabeta/CD19-depleted allogeneic hematopoietic cell grafts. V was cut back by 10 bases and J by 7 bases, leaving a gap of 16 bases between them. The CDR3 spans 13 residues, from the cysteine through the phenylalanine. This entry keeps only the CDR3 DNA: 39 bases, framed from base 1. CDR1 and CDR2, looked up from the germline V gene, are MNHNS and SASEGT. The sequenced sample was PBMCs, obtained before TCRalphabeta/CD19-depleted stem cell transplant. The chain is made from TRBV6-1 and TRBJ1-4, with a weak D call of TRBD1 (5 bases match). The sequence was obtained from a girl under 10 years old with congenital amegakaryocytic thrombocytopenia, due to receive a stem cell transplant. The DNA sequence reads TGTGCCATCTCGATAGGGGCGGGTGAAAAACTGTTTTTT. The encoded protein is CAISIGAGEKLFF.